A single sample gave rise to the 3 T cell receptor beta chains below, sequenced in a study of neurological immune-mediated disorders. TCRdb re-called the 5' RACE reads with MiXCR, one entry per CDR3 protein. The sample contains tens of thousands of distinct CDR3 sequences, 3.5% to 4.5% of which appear only once. Input material: PBMCs. These TCRs come from a woman in her fifties or sixties with multiple sclerosis.

This clonotype was seen repeatedly, ten times or more. V and J are TRBV7-2 and TRBJ2-1; TRBD2 matches at 11 bases. This CDR3 is built from 14 residues. Trimming removed 4 bases from V and 12 bases from J; junction bases left unmatched: 8. Germline lookup yields CDR1 SGHTA and CDR2 FQGNSA. CDR3 sequence: CASSSRLAGSSQFF. In nucleotides, the CDR3 is TGTGCCAGCAGCTCCCGACTAGCGGGAAGTTCGCAGTTCTTC.

There are many counts of this clonotype. V and J are TRBV3-1 and TRBJ2-5, with D hard to call. Between the trimmed V and J ends, which lost 1 base and 1 base, there was a span of 1 base. CDR3 length: 12 amino acids. Germline V CDR1 and CDR2: LGHDT, YNNKEL (reference sequence). CDR3 protein: CASSQVQETQYF. Here the CDR3 DNA reads TGTGCCAGCAGCCAAGTCCAAGAGACCCAGTACTTC.

This clonotype came up many times. The chain recombines TRBV4-3 with TRBJ1-1, with D perhaps TRBD1 (5 bases). The CDR3 covers 16 residues. The ends were cut back, 0 bases at V and 1 base at J, with 12 bases in the middle. Looked up from germline, CDR1 is LGHNA and CDR2 is YSLEER. Written as DNA, the CDR3 is TGCGCCAGCAGCCAAGATGTGTGGGGCCCGAACACTGAAGCTTTCTTT. This codes for CASSQDVWGPNTEAFF.